The source of this TCR beta chain is a study of blood T cell repertoires in COVID-19. Study overall: Acute and convalescent COVID-19 specimens originated in the United States, Italy and Spain. PBMCs, B-cell-depleted T cells, or T cells provided the cDNA or gDNA that made up the material.

CDR1 is WSHSY and CDR2 is SAAADI in the germline V gene. Trimming took 4 bases from V and 7 from J, leaving 12 bases between them. The CDR3 totals 13 residues. Here immunoSEQ multiplex PCR was the method, and the copy in TCRdb shows in-frame clones only, minus some. Seen here are 40,000 or so clones, 87% observed once, and the top ten hold 4% to 5.5%. Material: peripheral blood. The origin of this receptor is a man aged 60 to 75 with COVID-19, enrolled during active disease. This chain joins TRBV10-2 and TRBJ2-3; tentatively, D is TRBD2 (6 bases). As DNA, the CDR3 is TGCGCCAGCAGTGTCCGACTAGGCAATACGCAGTATTTT. This encodes CASSVRLGNTQYF.